The 3 T cell receptor beta chains presented below share a single source sample, sequenced in a study of CD8 T cells in Susac syndrome. It was with random hexamers that roughly 0.45 to 1 ug RNA was reverse transcribed. Via MiXCR, TCRdb re-called the immunoSEQ multiplex PCR reads, giving one row per CDR3 protein. The profile shows 150,000 to 200,000 distinct CDR3 sequences, roughly 95% of them singletons. Sample: CD4+ T cells from PBMCs. The source of these receptors is a human donor in good health.

This chain uses TRBV29-1 with TRBJ2-5; D is possibly TRBD1 (5 bases). V was cut by 7 bases and J by 3 bases, with 9 bases left in between. This CDR3 spans 11 amino acids. Germline CDR1 is SQVTM and CDR2 is ANQGSEA. The chain's CDR3 is CSGKTEETQYF. In DNA, the CDR3 is TGCAGCGGGAAGACAGAAGAGACCCAGTACTTC.

This clonotype was detected once. The gene calls are TRBV6-6 and TRBJ1-5; TRBD1 is a possible D gene (6 bases). V lost 7 bases and J lost 5, with 12 bases in between. Germline lookup yields CDR1 MNHNY and CDR2 SVGAGI (reference sequence). The CDR3 is 13 amino acids. The CDR3 nucleotides are TGTGCCAGCACAACGGGGGCCCATCAGCCCCAGCATTTT. As protein: CASTTGAHQPQHF.

The J gene is TRBJ1-2, the V gene TRBV20-1; weak D call: TRBD1 (6 bases). V lost 3 bases to trimming and J lost 2 bases, with 13 bases between them. Germline CDR1 is DFQATT and CDR2 is SNEGSKA (reference sequence). This CDR3 region has 14 residues. As DNA, the CDR3 is TGCAGTGCTAGTGAGGGGGGGGCGAACTATGGCTACACCTTC. This codes for CSASEGGANYGYTF.